These 26 T cell receptor beta chains were all obtained from the same sample, sequenced in a study of blood T cells in healthy people across ages. Combining a sample-barcoded 5' primer with a J-beta primer mix, a second PCR ran for about 6 to 11 cycles. TCRdb reprocessed the 5' RACE reads via MiXCR and lists one record per CDR3 protein. Of about 780,000 distinct CDR3 sequences in the sample, more than 35% were seen once. Material: blood. The source of these receptors is a man older than 75 in good health.

With respect to this clonotype: Possible read error: a much larger clone is one base away. The rearrangement uses TRBV7-3 and TRBJ2-7; TRBD2 might be the D (6 bases). V was pared by 2 bases and J by 7 bases, with 15 bases between. Germline V gene sequence: CDR1 SGHTA, CDR2 FQGTGA. This CDR3 is 14 amino acids long. The CDR3 here is CASSLSMGGDEQYF. The CDR3 region has the DNA TGTGCCAGCAGCTTATCAATGGGAGGCGATGAGCAGTACTTC.

This clonotype has a handful of counts. The chain has TRBV10-3 and TRBJ1-1; D is ambiguous. V gave up 3 bases and J gave up 0 bases, with 5 bases separating them. There are 13 residues in the CDR3. Germline-derived CDR1 and CDR2 are ENHRY and SYGVKD. CDR3 coding DNA: TGTGCCATCAGTGATTACATGAACACTGAAGCTTTCTTT. Translation: CAISDYMNTEAFF.

V gene TRBV5-1 combines with J gene TRBJ2-1, with D perhaps matching TRBD1 (6 bases). The CDR3 consists of 15 residues. CDR1 is SGHRS and CDR2 is YFSETQ in the germline V gene. Trimming removed 2 bases from V and 9 bases from J, with 18 bases in between. CDR3 DNA: TGCGCCAGCAGCTTATTACAGGGTTTTATTTCTGAGCAGTTCTTC. This translates into CASSLLQGFISEQFF.

This clonotype showed up just a few times. The chain has TRBV29-1 and TRBJ1-2; TRBD1 might be the D (6 bases). The CDR3 has 14 residues. Germline V gene sequence: CDR1 SQVTM, CDR2 ANQGSEA. The germline V and J ends were trimmed by 3 bases and 5 bases, with 16 bases remaining between them. The CDR3 coding sequence is TGCAGCGTTGACATTCGGGACATATCATATGGCTACACCTTC. Translation: CSVDIRDISYGYTF.

This clonotype appeared once. This chain uses TRBV7-3 with TRBJ2-1; 9 bases align to TRBD2. The germline gives CDR1 SGHTA, CDR2 FQGTGA. The CDR3 is 16 residues long. V shed 0 bases and J 11 bases; nucleotides not matched to a gene: 11. DNA for the CDR3: TGTGCCAGCAGCTTAACCACGGCTAGCGGGGCCCAAAAGCAGTTCTTC. The encoded protein is CASSLTTASGAQKQFF.

Only a few counts were recorded for this clonotype. V is TRBV7-2 and J is TRBJ1-2; 7 nucleotides match TRBD1. Germline values: CDR1 SGHTA, CDR2 FQGNSA. Trimming removed 2 bases from V and 8 bases from J; junction bases left unmatched: 8. This CDR3 is 14 amino acids long. For the CDR3, the DNA is TGTGCCAGCAGCTTACAGGGGGTCGGCTTAGGCTACACCTTC. Translation gives CASSLQGVGLGYTF.

The gene calls are TRBV29-1 and TRBJ2-5; TRBD1 agrees at 8 bases. Germline assignment: CDR1 SQVTM and CDR2 ANQGSEA. Unmatched junction bases numbered 23, after V lost 6 bases and J lost 11 bases. There are 16 residues in the CDR3. CDR3 DNA sequence: TGCAGCGTCCCGGGGGTGACAGGGGCCGACCTGCATGAGCAGTACTTC. Encoded protein: CSVPGVTGADLHEQYF.

This clonotype turned up a few times. A junction boundary mismatches the germline segment, possibly from a read error. The chain uses TRBV10-1 and TRBJ2-3; 9 bases map to TRBD2. The CDR3 consists of 16 residues. CDR1 WNHNN and CDR2 SYGVQD come from the germline V gene (reference sequence). CDR3 protein: CAGSESLAGVTDTQYF. The CDR3 coding sequence is TGCGCCGGCAGTGAGTCGTTAGCGGGAGTAACAGATACGCAGTATTTT.

The chain uses TRBV28 and TRBJ2-7, with no clear D. Trimming cost V 7 bases and J 7 bases, with 20 bases left between them. In germline, CDR1 is MDHEN, CDR2 SYDVKM. This CDR3 region has 14 residues. CDR3 sequence reads: CASTQKGYYNEQYF. In nucleotides, the CDR3 is TGTGCCAGCACCCAAAAAGGCTATTACAATGAGCAGTACTTC.

V is TRBV6-5 and J is TRBJ2-2; no reliable D call. The CDR3 is made up of 16 amino acids. V was trimmed by 7 bases and J by 6 bases, leaving 21 bases between them. Germline lookup yields CDR1 MNHEY and CDR2 SVGAGI. This CDR3 is CASTGTQTRVAGELFF. CDR3 coding DNA: TGTGCCAGCACAGGCACCCAAACTCGGGTAGCCGGGGAGCTGTTTTTT.

This chain uses TRBV5-1 with TRBJ2-5, with D maybe TRBD2 (5 bases). The last part of the DNA fits TRBJ2-7 better; the J call may be wrong. The CDR3 runs 15 residues. Looked up from germline, CDR1 is SGHRS and CDR2 is YFSETQ. The CDR3 DNA follows: TGCGCCAGCAGCTTGGAGCGGACGGTCTATTACGAGCAGTACTTC. Amino acid sequence: CASSLERTVYYEQYF.

Ten or more counts support this clonotype. The chain's CDR3 is CASARLAGTVGEQYF. Here the CDR3 DNA reads TGTGCCAGCGCCCGACTAGCGGGGACAGTCGGCGAGCAGTACTTC. The V call is TRBV6-2 or TRBV6-3, the J call TRBJ2-7, with TRBD2 matching 11 bases. The CDR3 totals 15 residues. CDR1 and CDR2 from the germline V gene are MNHEY and SVGEGT. After removal of 8 bases from V and 6 bases from J, the junction contained 12 bases not matched to a gene.

In regard to this clonotype: This may come from a read error, since a much larger clone is one base off. This chain connects TRBV5-1 to TRBJ2-1; D is perhaps TRBD1 or TRBD2 (5 bases each). Germline CDR1 reads SGHRS; CDR2 reads YFSETQ. CDR3 size: 13 residues. V lost 4 bases to trimming and J lost 8 bases, with 13 bases between them. CDR3 sequence: CASSVPRDHEQFF. In DNA form, the CDR3 reads TGCGCCAGCAGCGTTCCCAGGGACCATGAGCAGTTCTTC.

This clonotype was found a few times. V gene TRBV5-6 combines with J gene TRBJ2-7; tentatively, D is TRBD1 (5 bases). The CDR3 covers 14 residues. Germline V CDR1 and CDR2: SGHDT, YYEEEE. V was clipped by 0 bases and J by 2 bases, with 9 bases between them. CDR3 DNA sequence: TGTGCCAGCAGCTTGGGGGGCGATACCTACGAGCAGTACTTC. This codes for CASSLGGDTYEQYF.

The chain carries TRBV5-1 and TRBJ2-4, with 9 bases fitting TRBD2. The DNA end is more similar to TRBJ2-7, so the J call may be wrong. CDR1 and CDR2 from the germline V gene are SGHRS and YFSETQ. The CDR3 has 14 amino acids. CDR3 in DNA: TGCGCCAGCAGCCGGGCTAGCGGGAACTACGAGCAGTACTTC. Amino acids: CASSRASGNYEQYF.

The chain carries TRBV7-2 and TRBJ2-2, with D possibly being TRBD1 (5 bases). The CDR3 sequence is 14 residues long. V lost 5 bases and J lost 2, with 9 bases in between. The germline CDR1 and CDR2 sequences are SGHTA and FQGNSA. In DNA, the CDR3 is TGTGCCAGCAGCCAGACAGCAAACACCGGGGAGCTGTTTTTT. This gives the protein CASSQTANTGELFF. Complete variable domain (other parts from reference TRBV7-2 and TRBJ2-2): GAGVSQSPSNKVTEKGKDVELRCDPISGHTALYWYRQSLGQGLEFLIYFQGNSAPDKSGLPSDRFSAERTGGSVSTLTIQRTQQEDSAVYLCASSQTANTGELFFGEGSRLTVL.

The rearrangement joins TRBV12-3 or TRBV12-4 to TRBJ2-3; D might be TRBD1 (6 bases). There are 15 residues in the CDR3. Trimming removed 2 bases at V and 2 bases at J, with 11 bases between. Here the CDR3 DNA reads TGTGCCAGCAGTTTACGGAGACAGGCCACAGATACGCAGTATTTT. Translated, it gives CASSLRRQATDTQYF.

This clonotype was seen a few times. The CDR3 DNA is TGTGCCAGCAGCGGTCAACAGGGACAAGAGACCCAGTACTTC. This sequence encodes CASSGQQGQETQYF. This sequence joins TRBV7-9 and TRBJ2-5; maybe TRBD1 (6 bases). The V end was cut by 5 bases, the J end by 2 bases, with 12 bases between. CDR1 and CDR2 from the germline V gene are SEHNR and FQNEAQ (reference sequence). The CDR3 contains 14 residues.

The sample holds a few counts of this clonotype. The chain is built from TRBV29-1 and TRBJ2-7; weak D call: TRBD2 (5 bases). The CDR3 length is 13 residues. Trimming stripped 4 bases from V and 1 base from J, with 11 bases between. Germline V lookup: CDR1 SQVTM, CDR2 ANQGSEA. Written as DNA, the CDR3 is TGCAGCGTTGTACCCCCGGGGTCCTACGAGCAGTACTTC. It codes for CSVVPPGSYEQYF.

This clonotype was counted ten times or more. The rearrangement uses TRBV5-1 and TRBJ2-7; D is unclear. CDR3 size: 13 residues. The germline CDR1 and CDR2 sequences are SGHRS and YFSETQ. V dropped 5 bases and J dropped 5 bases, with 14 bases sitting between them. As DNA, the CDR3 is TGCGCCAGCAGTCAGACGACGAGCCACGAGCAGTACTTC. This sequence encodes CASSQTTSHEQYF.

The chain joins TRBV3-1 to TRBJ2-1; 9 bases map to TRBD2. Germline loops: CDR1 LGHDT, CDR2 YNNKEL (reference sequence). The CDR3 contains 18 residues. With V trimmed by 4 bases and J by 0 bases, 10 bases remained unmatched. The CDR3 DNA is TGTGCCAGCAGCCCCCCACCTAGCGGGACCCCCTCCTACAATGAGCAGTTCTTC. Its translation: CASSPPPSGTPSYNEQFF.

The table lists this clonotype with a few counts. The rearrangement uses TRBV5-1 and TRBJ2-1; no clear D gene. The CDR3 spans 11 residues. Germline CDR1 is SGHRS and CDR2 is YFSETQ. The germline V and J ends were trimmed by 3 bases and 7 bases, with 5 bases remaining between them. The CDR3 is CASSSQNEQFF. CDR3 DNA sequence: TGCGCCAGCAGCTCCCAAAATGAGCAGTTCTTC.

This clonotype was seen at least ten times. This sequence joins TRBV7-3 and TRBJ2-7; D may be TRBD2 (6 bases). The CDR3 totals 14 residues. The germline V and J ends were trimmed by 5 bases and 0 bases, with 11 bases remaining between them. Germline assignment: CDR1 SGHTA and CDR2 FQGTGA. The CDR3 nucleotides are TGTGCCAGCAGCATCGACGGGAGCTCCTACGAGCAGTACTTC. Protein sequence: CASSIDGSSYEQYF.

This clonotype was counted only a few times. The chain has TRBV5-1 and TRBJ2-5, with D unresolved. The V gene's germline CDR1 is SGHRS and CDR2 YFSETQ. With 4 bases removed from V and 1 base from J, the gap between germline ends came to 11 bases. The CDR3 loop spans 14 amino acids. CDR3 nucleotides: TGCGCCAGCAGCCCCCAAATAGGCCAAGAGACCCAGTACTTC. It codes for CASSPQIGQETQYF.

The count of this clonotype is one. The V gene is TRBV27, the J gene TRBJ2-7; the match to TRBD1 covers 8 bases. The junction had 6 bases not matched to a gene; V was cut back by 2 bases and J by 0 bases. This CDR3 has 16 amino acids. Germline CDR1 MNHEY, CDR2 SMNVEV (reference sequence). CDR3 sequence reads: CASSLEGTGSSYEQYF. In DNA, the CDR3 is TGTGCCAGCAGTTTAGAGGGGACAGGTTCCTCCTACGAGCAGTACTTC.

V and J are TRBV29-1 and TRBJ2-7; TRBD2 matches 7 bases. V lost 4 bases and J lost 7; bases outside the gene matches: 10. The CDR3 runs 13 residues. Germline V gives CDR1 SQVTM, CDR2 ANQGSEA. The DNA for the CDR3 is TGCAGCGTTGGTGGGGAGGGCCATGGGGAGCAGTACTTC. Encoded protein: CSVGGEGHGEQYF.